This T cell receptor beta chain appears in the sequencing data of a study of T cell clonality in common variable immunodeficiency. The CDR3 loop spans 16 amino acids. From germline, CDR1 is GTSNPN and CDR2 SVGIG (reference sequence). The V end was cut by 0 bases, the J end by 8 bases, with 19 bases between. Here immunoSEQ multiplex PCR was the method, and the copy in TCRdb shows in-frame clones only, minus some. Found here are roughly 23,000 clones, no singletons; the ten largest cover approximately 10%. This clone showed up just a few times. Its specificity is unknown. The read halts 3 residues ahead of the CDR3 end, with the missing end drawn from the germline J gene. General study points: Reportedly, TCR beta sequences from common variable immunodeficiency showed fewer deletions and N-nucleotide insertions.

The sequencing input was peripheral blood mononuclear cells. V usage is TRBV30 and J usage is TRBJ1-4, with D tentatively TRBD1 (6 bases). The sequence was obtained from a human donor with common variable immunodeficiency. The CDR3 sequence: CAWSVPGHRVGEKLFF. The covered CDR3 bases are TGTGCCTGGAGTGTCCCGGGACACCGGGTGGGAGAAAAA.